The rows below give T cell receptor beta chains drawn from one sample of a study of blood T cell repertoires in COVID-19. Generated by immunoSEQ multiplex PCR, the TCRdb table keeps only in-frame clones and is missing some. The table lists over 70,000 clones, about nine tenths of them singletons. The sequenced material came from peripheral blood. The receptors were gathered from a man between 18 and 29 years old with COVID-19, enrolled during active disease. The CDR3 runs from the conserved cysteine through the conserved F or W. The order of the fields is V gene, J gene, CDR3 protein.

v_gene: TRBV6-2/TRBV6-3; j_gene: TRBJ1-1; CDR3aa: CASSSDRFLGNTEAFF
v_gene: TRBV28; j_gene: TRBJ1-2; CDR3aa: CASSFLAYGYTF
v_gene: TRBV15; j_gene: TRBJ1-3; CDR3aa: CATSRVGSGDTIYF
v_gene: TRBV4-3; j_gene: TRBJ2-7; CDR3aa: CASSQGAGTEEFYEQYF
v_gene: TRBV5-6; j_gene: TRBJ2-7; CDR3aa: CASSLGVAGDEQYF
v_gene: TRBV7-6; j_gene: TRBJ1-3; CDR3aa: CASSLVAGAGNTIYF
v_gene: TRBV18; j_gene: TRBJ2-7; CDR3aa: CASSPPGTGGLGYEQYF
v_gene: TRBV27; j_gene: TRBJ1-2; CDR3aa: CASSLRVNYGYTF
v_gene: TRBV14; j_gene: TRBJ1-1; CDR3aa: CASSQTRDEAFF
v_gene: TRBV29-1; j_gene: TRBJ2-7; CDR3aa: CSVGTVYEQYF
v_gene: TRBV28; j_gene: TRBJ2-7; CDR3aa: CASSFGPSGSYEQYF
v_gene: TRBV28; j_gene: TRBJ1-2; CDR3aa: CASSLGLTGRGNYGYTF
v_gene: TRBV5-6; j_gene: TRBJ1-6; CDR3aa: CASSLVAGGGSYNSPLHF